This TCR beta chain came from a study of T cells in Graves' hyperthyroidism and ophthalmopathy. Whole-study results and caveats: Blood shared most expanded thyroid clonotypes above 0.001.

Only a few counts were recorded for this clonotype. Its target is unknown. Recently diagnosed hyperthyroidism of less than 2 months' duration affected patients aged 18 to 65. This CDR3 is 15 amino acids long. Germline V gene lookup returns CDR1 SEHNR and CDR2 FQNEAQ (reference sequence). Trimming removed 5 bases from V and 1 base from J; junction bases left unmatched: 5. RNA transcripts served as the template for amplifying TCR beta CDR3 regions. HTBI primers drove first-round RT-PCR of the TCR CDR3. Via MiXCR, TCRdb re-called the multiplex PCR reads, giving one row per CDR3 protein. The top ten clones hold 7% to 8.5% of a sample with about 290,000 distinct CDR3 sequences, about an eighth of them seen once.

Sequencing input: blood. The TCR was taken from a woman aged 30 to 39 with Graves' hyperthyroidism that later progressed to Graves' ophthalmopathy. The chain links TRBV7-9 to TRBJ1-3; 7 bases agree with TRBD1. The CDR3 sequence: CASSQTTGSGNTIYF. DNA of the CDR3: TGTGCCAGCAGCCAGACGACAGGGTCTGGAAACACCATATATTTT.